This TCR beta chain was identified during a study of blood T cell repertoires in COVID-19. Generated by immunoSEQ multiplex PCR, the TCRdb table keeps only in-frame clones and is missing some. Here the sample spans 300,000 to 350,000 clones, roughly 89% being singletons. Which cohort a participant joined came from the clinical history participants gave. Germline V gene lookup returns CDR1 MGHDK and CDR2 SYGVNS. V was trimmed by 4 bases and J by 8 bases, leaving 20 bases between them. The CDR3 spans 15 residues. The chain joins TRBV25-1 to TRBJ1-2; weak D call: TRBD1 (5 bases). The clonotype originates from a woman in her 30s who had recovered from COVID-19. The sequenced sample was PBMCs or T cells enriched from blood (not recorded which). In DNA, the CDR3 is TGTGCCAGCAGTGTGGTTGATAGGGATGCAGGGGGCTACACCTTC. Protein sequence: CASSVVDRDAGGYTF.